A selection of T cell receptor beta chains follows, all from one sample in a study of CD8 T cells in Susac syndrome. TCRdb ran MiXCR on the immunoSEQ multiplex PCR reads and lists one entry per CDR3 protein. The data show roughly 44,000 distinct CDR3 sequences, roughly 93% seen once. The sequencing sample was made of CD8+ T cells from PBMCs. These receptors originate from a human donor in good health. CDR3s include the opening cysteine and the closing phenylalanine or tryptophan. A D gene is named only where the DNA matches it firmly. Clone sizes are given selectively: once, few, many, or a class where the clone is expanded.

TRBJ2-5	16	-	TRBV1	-	TGCACCAGCAGCCAAGATCGGGGAGTATTGGGGGAGACCCAGTACTTC	CTSSQDRGVLGETQYF
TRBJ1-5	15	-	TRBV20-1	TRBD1	TGCAGTGCTACCCTCGGGGACAGGCCAGATCAGCCCCAGCATTTT	CSATLGDRPDQPQHF
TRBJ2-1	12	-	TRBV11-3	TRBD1	TGTGCCAGCAGCATAAGGGACAGCGAGCAGTTCTTC	CASSIRDSEQFF
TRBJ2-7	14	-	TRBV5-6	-	TGTGCCAGCAGCCTCCGGGCAGGACTATACGAGCAGTACTTC	CASSLRAGLYEQYF
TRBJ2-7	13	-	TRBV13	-	TGTGCCAGCAGCCCCCCAGATACCTACGAGCAGTACTTC	CASSPPDTYEQYF
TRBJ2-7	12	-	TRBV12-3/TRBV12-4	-	TGTGCCAGCAGTTTCTTAGGGGACGAGCAGTACTTC	CASSFLGDEQYF
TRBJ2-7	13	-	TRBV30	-	TGTGCCTGGGTGGCCAGGGAATCGGGCGAGCAGTACTTC	CAWVARESGEQYF
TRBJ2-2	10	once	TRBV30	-	TGTGCCTGCCGGGGCGGGGAGCTGTTTTTT	CACRGGELFF
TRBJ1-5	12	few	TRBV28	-	TGTGCCAGCAGGAGGGGATATCAGCCCCAGCATTTT	CASRRGYQPQHF
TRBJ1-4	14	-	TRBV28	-	TGTGCCAGCAGTTTAGTCTCAACTAATGAAAAACTGTTTTTT	CASSLVSTNEKLFF
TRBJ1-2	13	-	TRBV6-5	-	TGTGCCAGCAGCTCCTTCGGGATCTATGGCTACACCTTC	CASSSFGIYGYTF
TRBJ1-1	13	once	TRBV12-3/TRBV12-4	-	TGTGCCAGCAGTCTCCACTGGAACACTGAAGCTTTCTTT	CASSLHWNTEAFF
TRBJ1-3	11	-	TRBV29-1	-	TGCAGCGCAGGGGCTGGAAACACCATATATTTT	CSAGAGNTIYF
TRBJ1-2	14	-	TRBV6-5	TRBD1	TGTGCCAGCAGTTACAGGGACAGGAACTATGGCTACACCTTC	CASSYRDRNYGYTF
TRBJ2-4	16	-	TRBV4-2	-	TGTGCCAGCAGCCAAGATTTCGAACAGGCAAAAAACATTCAGTACTTC	CASSQDFEQAKNIQYF
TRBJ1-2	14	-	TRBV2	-	TGTGCCAGCACCCTGGGGGTTTCGAGCTATGGCTACACCTTC	CASTLGVSSYGYTF
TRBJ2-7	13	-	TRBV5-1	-	TGCGCCAGCAGCTTGCAGGGTGGCTACGAGCAGTACTTC	CASSLQGGYEQYF
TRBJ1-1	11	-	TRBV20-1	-	TGCAGTGCTAGAAGCCGGGACGAAGCTTTCTTT	CSARSRDEAFF
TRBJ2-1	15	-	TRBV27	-	TGTGCCAGCAGTTTCCCGGGGAGCTCCTACAATGAGCAGTTCTTC	CASSFPGSSYNEQFF
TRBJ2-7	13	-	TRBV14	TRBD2	TGTGCCAGCAGCCAGCCCAGCGGGGTCGAGCAGTACTTC	CASSQPSGVEQYF
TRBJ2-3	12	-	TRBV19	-	TGTGCCAGTAGTCCCTGGGGAGATACGCAGTATTTT	CASSPWGDTQYF
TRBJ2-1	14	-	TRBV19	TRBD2	TGTGCCAGTAGTATAAGCGGGAGCATGAGTGAGCAGTTCTTC	CASSISGSMSEQFF
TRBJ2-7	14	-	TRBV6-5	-	TGTGCCAGCAGTTACTCGGGCCAGGGCCACGAGCAGTACTTC	CASSYSGQGHEQYF
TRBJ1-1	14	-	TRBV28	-	TGTGCCAGCAGTTCACTCCGAGGGAACACTGAAGCTTTCTTT	CASSSLRGNTEAFF
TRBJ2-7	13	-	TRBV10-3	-	TGTGCCGCCCACTCCGGGACAAACTACGAGCAGTACTTC	CAAHSGTNYEQYF
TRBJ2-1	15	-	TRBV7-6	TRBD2	TGTGCCAGCAGCTTAGATCCGGGACTAGCTAATGAGCAGTTCTTC	CASSLDPGLANEQFF
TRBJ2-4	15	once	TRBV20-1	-	TGCAGTGCTAGGCGGGGCGAACTAGCCAAAAACATTCAGTACTTC	CSARRGELAKNIQYF
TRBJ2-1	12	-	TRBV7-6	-	TGTGCCAGCAGCTCACTAAAAAATGAGCAGTTCTTC	CASSSLKNEQFF
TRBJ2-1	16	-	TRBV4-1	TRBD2	TGCGCCAGCAGCCGGTTACTAGCGGGAGGAAACAATGAGCAGTTCTTC	CASSRLLAGGNNEQFF
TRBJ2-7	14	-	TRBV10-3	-	TGTGCCATCAGTGAGCCGGACGGGGGCTACGAGCAGTACTTC	CAISEPDGGYEQYF
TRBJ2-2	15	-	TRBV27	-	TGTGCCAGCAGTTTAACGAGACAGAACACCGGGGAGCTGTTTTTT	CASSLTRQNTGELFF
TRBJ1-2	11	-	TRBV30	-	TGTGCCTGGTGGGAACTCTATGGCTACACCTTC	CAWWELYGYTF
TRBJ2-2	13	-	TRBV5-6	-	TGTGCCAGCAGCTCGGGAAGCACCGGGGAGCTGTTTTTT	CASSSGSTGELFF
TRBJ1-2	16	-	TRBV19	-	TGTGCCAGTAGTATTTGGAGCGCTCCAGGGGAAGATGGCTACACCTTC	CASSIWSAPGEDGYTF
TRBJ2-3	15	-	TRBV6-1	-	TGTGCCAGCAGCGCTGACCATCAGGGATCAGATACGCAGTATTTT	CASSADHQGSDTQYF
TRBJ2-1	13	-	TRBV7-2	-	TGTGCCAGCAGCTTAGACTCTTGGGATGAGCAGTTCTTC	CASSLDSWDEQFF
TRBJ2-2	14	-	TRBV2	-	TGTGCCAGCAGTCGTGACCCGGGGACCGGGGAGCTGTTTTTT	CASSRDPGTGELFF
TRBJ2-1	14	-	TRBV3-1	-	TGTGCCAGCAGCCAAGGGTGGCCCCCACCTCAGCAGTTCTTC	CASSQGWPPPQQFF
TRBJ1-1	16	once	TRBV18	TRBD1	TGTGCCAGCTCAGGGCCGGACAGGGTCCTGGGCACTGAAGCTTTCTTT	CASSGPDRVLGTEAFF
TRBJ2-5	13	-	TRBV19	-	TGTGCCAGTAGTATCACAGTGGGGGAGACCCAGTACTTC	CASSITVGETQYF